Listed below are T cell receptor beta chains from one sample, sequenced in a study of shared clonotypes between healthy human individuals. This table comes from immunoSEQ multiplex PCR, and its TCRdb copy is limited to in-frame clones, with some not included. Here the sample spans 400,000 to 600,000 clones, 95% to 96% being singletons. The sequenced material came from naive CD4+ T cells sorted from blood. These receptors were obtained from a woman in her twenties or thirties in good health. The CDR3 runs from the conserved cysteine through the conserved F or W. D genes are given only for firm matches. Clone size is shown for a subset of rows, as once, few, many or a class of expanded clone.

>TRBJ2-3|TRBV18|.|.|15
CASSPQVAVTDTQYF
TGTGCCAGCTCACCTCAAGTAGCGGTCACAGATACGCAGTATTTT
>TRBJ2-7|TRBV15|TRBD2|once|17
CATSRRPLAGGRYEQYF
TGTGCCACCAGCAGAAGACCCCTAGCGGGGGGACGCTACGAGCAGTACTTC
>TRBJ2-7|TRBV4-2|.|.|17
CASSQVKGSLGEEEQYF
TGTGCCAGCAGCCAAGTAAAAGGTAGTTTAGGGGAGGAGGAGCAGTACTTC
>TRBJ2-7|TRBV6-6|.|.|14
CASSYDNGLYEQYF
TGTGCCAGCAGTTACGATAACGGACTATACGAGCAGTACTTC
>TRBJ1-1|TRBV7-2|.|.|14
CASSSRGPNTEAFF
TGTGCCAGCAGCTCACGGGGACCAAACACTGAAGCTTTCTTT
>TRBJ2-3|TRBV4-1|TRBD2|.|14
CASSYQRGADTQYF
TGCGCCAGCAGCTACCAGCGGGGCGCAGATACGCAGTATTTT
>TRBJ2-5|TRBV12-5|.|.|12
CASARPGETQYF
TGTGCTAGTGCCCGCCCCGGTGAGACCCAGTACTTC
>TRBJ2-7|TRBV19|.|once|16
CASSYSGAGSSYEQYF
TGTGCCAGTAGTTATTCAGGGGCAGGGAGCTCCTACGAGCAGTACTTC
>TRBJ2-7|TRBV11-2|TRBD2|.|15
CASSLLGGSGYEQYF
TGTGCCAGCAGCTTATTGGGCGGGAGTGGATACGAGCAGTACTTC
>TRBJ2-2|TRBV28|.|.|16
CASSSYRTRWAGELFF
TGTGCCAGCAGTTCTTACCGGACACGGTGGGCCGGGGAGCTGTTTTTT
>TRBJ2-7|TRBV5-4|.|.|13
CASSGTQGYEQYF
TGTGCCAGCAGCGGGACCCAGGGCTACGAGCAGTACTTC
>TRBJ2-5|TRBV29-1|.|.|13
CSSRHYTGTTQYF
TGCAGCTCGAGGCATTACACCGGGACGACCCAGTACTTC
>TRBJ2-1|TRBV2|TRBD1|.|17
CASRNRKIGGVYNEQFF
TGTGCCAGCAGAAATAGGAAGATAGGGGGCGTCTACAATGAGCAGTTCTTC
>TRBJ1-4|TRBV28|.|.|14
CASSLLQANEKLFF
TGTGCCAGCAGTTTATTACAGGCTAATGAAAAACTGTTTTTT
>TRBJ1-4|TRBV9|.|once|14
CASSVDPTNEKLFF
TGTGCCAGCAGCGTAGACCCAACTAATGAAAAACTGTTTTTT
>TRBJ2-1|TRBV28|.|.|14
CASSLTSRNNEQFF
TGTGCCAGCAGTTTAACATCGCGGAACAATGAGCAGTTCTTC
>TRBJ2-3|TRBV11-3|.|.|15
CASSPAEASTDTQYF
TGTGCCAGCAGCCCCGCTGAGGCTAGCACAGATACGCAGTATTTT
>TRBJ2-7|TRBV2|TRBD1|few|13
CASTGTGWPEQYF
TGTGCCAGCACCGGGACAGGGTGGCCCGAGCAGTACTTC
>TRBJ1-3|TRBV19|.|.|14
CASRVTGSGNTIYF
TGTGCCAGTAGGGTGACAGGCTCTGGAAACACCATATATTTT
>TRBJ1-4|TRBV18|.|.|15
CASSPVPSGGEKLFF
TGTGCCAGCTCACCTGTCCCCTCCGGCGGTGAAAAACTGTTTTTT
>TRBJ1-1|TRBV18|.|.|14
CASSPTGKDTEAFF
TGTGCCAGCTCACCAACAGGAAAGGACACTGAAGCTTTCTTT
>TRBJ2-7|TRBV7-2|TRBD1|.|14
CASSLEGASSEQYF
TGTGCCAGCAGCTTAGAGGGGGCCAGTAGCGAGCAGTACTTC
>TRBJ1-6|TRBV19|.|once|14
CASRSRRGDSPLHF
TGTGCCAGTAGATCCCGAAGGGGGGATTCACCCCTCCACTTT
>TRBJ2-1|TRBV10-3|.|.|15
CAISALKGGYNEQFF
TGTGCCATCAGTGCGTTAAAGGGGGGGTACAATGAGCAGTTCTTC
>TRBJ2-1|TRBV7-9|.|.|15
CASSYAPWRGNEQFF
TGTGCCAGCAGCTACGCACCCTGGCGGGGCAATGAGCAGTTCTTC
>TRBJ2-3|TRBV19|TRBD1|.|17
CASSPRTGVGGTDTQYF
TGTGCCAGTAGTCCCCGGACAGGGGTTGGGGGCACAGATACGCAGTATTTT
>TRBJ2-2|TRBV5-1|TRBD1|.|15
CASSPGQGANGELFF
TGCGCCAGCAGCCCGGGACAGGGGGCAAACGGGGAGCTGTTTTTT
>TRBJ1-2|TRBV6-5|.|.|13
CASTNGGNYGYTF
TGTGCCAGCACCAACGGGGGGAACTATGGCTACACCTTC
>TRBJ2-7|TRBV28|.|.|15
CASSPPDAPSYEQYF
TGTGCCAGCAGTCCCCCCGACGCACCCTCCTACGAGCAGTACTTC
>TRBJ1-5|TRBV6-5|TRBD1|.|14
CASRSTGAGQPQHF
TGTGCCAGCAGATCGACAGGGGCGGGTCAGCCCCAGCATTTT
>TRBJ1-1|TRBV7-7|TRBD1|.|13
CASSLRQGTEAFF
TGTGCCAGCAGCTTAAGACAGGGCACTGAAGCTTTCTTT
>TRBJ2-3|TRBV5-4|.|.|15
CASSFRSGSTDTQYF
TGTGCCAGCAGCTTCAGATCGGGATCGACAGATACGCAGTATTTT
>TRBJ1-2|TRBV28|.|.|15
CASSLSGVGGYGYTF
TGTGCCAGCAGCCTCTCTGGGGTGGGGGGCTATGGCTACACCTTC
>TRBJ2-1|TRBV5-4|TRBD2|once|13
CASSSGGKNEQFF
TGTGCCAGCAGCTCGGGAGGAAAGAACGAGCAGTTCTTC
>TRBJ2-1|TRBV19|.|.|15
CASSPRSISYNEQFF
TGTGCCAGTAGTCCAAGGAGTATCTCCTACAATGAGCAGTTCTTC
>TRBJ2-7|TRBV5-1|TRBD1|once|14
CASRGTGSPYEQYF
TGCGCCAGCAGGGGGACAGGGTCTCCCTACGAGCAGTACTTC
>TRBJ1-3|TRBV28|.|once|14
CASNLGGSGNTIYF
TGTGCCAGCAACCTCGGGGGGAGTGGAAACACCATATATTTT
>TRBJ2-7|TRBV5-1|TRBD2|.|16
CASSLGSLAGSDEQYF
TGCGCCAGCAGCTTGGGATCACTAGCGGGATCCGACGAGCAGTACTTC
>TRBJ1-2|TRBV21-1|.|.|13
CASSILGVFGYTF
TGTGCCAGCAGCATTCTGGGGGTCTTCGGCTACACCTTC
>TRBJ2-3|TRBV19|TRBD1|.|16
CASTLRDRPSTDTQYF
TGTGCCAGTACCCTCCGGGACAGACCTAGCACAGATACGCAGTATTTT
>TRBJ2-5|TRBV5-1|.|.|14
CASSLEPGALEQYF
TGCGCCAGCAGCTTGGAACCGGGGGCGCTTGAGCAGTACTTC
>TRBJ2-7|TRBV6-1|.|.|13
CASLRDIFYEQYF
TGTGCCAGCCTACGGGACATCTTCTACGAGCAGTACTTC
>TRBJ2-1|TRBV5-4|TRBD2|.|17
CASSPKARTSGFNEQFF
TGTGCCAGCAGCCCAAAAGCTCGGACTAGCGGGTTCAATGAGCAGTTCTTC
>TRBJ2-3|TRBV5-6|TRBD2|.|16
CASSSVAGLSTDTQYF
TGTGCCAGCAGCTCGGTAGCGGGATTGAGCACAGATACGCAGTATTTT
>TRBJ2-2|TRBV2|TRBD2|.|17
CASSDRLTSGNTGELFF
TGTGCCAGCAGTGACCGCTTAACTAGCGGTAACACCGGGGAGCTGTTTTTT
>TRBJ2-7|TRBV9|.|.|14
CASSLAAQPYEQYF
TGTGCCAGCAGCCTCGCGGCCCAGCCCTACGAGCAGTACTTC
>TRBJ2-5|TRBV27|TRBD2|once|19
CAINQGRLAGPGKEETQYF
TGTGCCATAAATCAGGGACGACTAGCGGGTCCGGGTAAAGAAGAGACCCAGTACTTC
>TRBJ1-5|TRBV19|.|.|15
CASRGFRDSNQPQHF
TGTGCCAGTAGAGGATTTCGGGATAGCAATCAGCCCCAGCATTTT
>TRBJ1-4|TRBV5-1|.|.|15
CASSAKKGNNEKLFF
TGCGCCAGCAGCGCTAAAAAGGGGAATAATGAAAAACTGTTTTTT
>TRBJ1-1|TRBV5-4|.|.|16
CASSLGPREGGTEAFF
TGTGCCAGCAGCTTGGGACCTAGAGAAGGGGGCACTGAAGCTTTCTTT
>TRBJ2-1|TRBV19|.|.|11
CASSISAEQFF
TGTGCCAGTAGTATTTCTGCTGAGCAGTTCTTC
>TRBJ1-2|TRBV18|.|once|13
CASSPGSSYTYTF
TGTGCCAGCTCACCCGGGTCGAGCTACACCTACACCTTC
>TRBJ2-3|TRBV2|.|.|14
CASSETGFGDTQYF
TGTGCCAGCAGTGAAACAGGGTTTGGAGATACGCAGTATTTT